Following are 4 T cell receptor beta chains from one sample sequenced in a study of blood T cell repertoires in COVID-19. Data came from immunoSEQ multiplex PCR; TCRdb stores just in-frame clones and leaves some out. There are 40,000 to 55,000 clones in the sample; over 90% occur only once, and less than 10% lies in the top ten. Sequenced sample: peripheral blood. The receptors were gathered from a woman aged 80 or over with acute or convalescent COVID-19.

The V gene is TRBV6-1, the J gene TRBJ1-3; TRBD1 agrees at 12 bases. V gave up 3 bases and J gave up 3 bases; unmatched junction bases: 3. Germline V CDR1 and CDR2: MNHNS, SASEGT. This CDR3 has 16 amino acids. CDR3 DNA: TGTGCCAGCAGTGAGGGACAGGGGGCAGGTGGAAACACCATATATTTT. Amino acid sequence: CASSEGQGAGGNTIYF.

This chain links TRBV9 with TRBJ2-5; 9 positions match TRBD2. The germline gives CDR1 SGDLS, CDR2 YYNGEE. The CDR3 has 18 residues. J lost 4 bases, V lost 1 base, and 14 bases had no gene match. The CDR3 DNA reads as TGTGCCAGCAGCGTATCAGCCGGGGTAGCGGGAGTAGGAGAGACCCAGTACTTC. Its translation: CASSVSAGVAGVGETQYF.

In DNA form, the CDR3 reads TGTGCCAGCAGCGCCGCGGGCCAAGGCTATGGCTACACCTTC. Translation: CASSAAGQGYGYTF. V usage is TRBV6-6 and J usage is TRBJ1-2; no firm D call. V was trimmed by 6 bases and J by 4 bases, leaving 15 bases between them. The CDR3 has 14 residues. Germline loops: CDR1 MNHNY, CDR2 SVGAGI (reference sequence).

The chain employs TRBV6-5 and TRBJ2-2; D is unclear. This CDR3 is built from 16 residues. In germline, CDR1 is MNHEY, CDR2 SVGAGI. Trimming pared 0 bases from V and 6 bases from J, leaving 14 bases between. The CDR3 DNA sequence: TGTGCCAGCAGTTACTCGTTGTCACCAGTTTCCGGGGAGCTGTTTTTT. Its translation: CASSYSLSPVSGELFF.